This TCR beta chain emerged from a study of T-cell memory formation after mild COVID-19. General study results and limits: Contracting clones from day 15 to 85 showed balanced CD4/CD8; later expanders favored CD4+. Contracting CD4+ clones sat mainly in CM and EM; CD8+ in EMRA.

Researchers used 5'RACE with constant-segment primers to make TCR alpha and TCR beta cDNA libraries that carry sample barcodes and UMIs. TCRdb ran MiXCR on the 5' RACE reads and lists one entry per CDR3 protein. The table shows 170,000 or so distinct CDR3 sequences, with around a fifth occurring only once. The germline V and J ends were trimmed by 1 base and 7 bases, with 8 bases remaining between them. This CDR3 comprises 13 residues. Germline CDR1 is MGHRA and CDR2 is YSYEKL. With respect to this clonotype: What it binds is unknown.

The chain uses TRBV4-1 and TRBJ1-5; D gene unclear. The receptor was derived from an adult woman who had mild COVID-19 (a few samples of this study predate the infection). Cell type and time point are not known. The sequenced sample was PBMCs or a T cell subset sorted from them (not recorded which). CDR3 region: CASSQAELQPQHF. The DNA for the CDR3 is TGCGCCAGCAGCCAAGCGGAGCTGCAGCCCCAGCATTTT.